This record concerns one T cell receptor (beta chain) sequence. This receptor's antigen is unknown. Nothing much larger sits one base from this clone, and base qualities are not available. This record belongs to a study of T cell responses to AZD1222 COVID-19 vaccine (dated by TCRdb to 2020 to 2023). Concerning the study at large: TCR sequencing covered about 230 trial participants: some 210 given two doses of AZD1222 and about 26 given two doses of MenACWY control vaccine. Trial participants were enrolled by age into subgroups of 18-55, 56-69 and 70-plus years, and around 140, 26 and 57 TCR-sequenced participants, respectively, were included in these subgroups.

The CDR3 regions of human TCRbeta chains were analyzed by immunosequencing. The study's own analysis went as follows. Repertoire TCRs were matched against a reference library of SARS-CoV-2-specific TCRs generated with the MIRA antigen-specificity platform. Breadth was defined as the fraction of unique TCRs that were SARS-CoV-2-associated, and depth was defined as the fraction of total T cells that were SARS-CoV-2-associated. Using the MIRA data, each spike-specific TCR was mapped to the spike region that the TCR reacts to and placed in a CD4 or CD8 class. Log10-transformed breadth and depth values were compared by one-way ANOVA with Sidak's multiple comparisons tests. TCRdb provides this immuneACCESS table in a form limited to in-frame rearrangements. Some clones are lacking; in checked studies, under half of them reflect an unresolved V gene, and why the rest are absent is not known. V and J calls plus clone size are reproduced from that table; the DNA served to infer D and trimming. A total of 120,000 to 150,000 clones appear in this sample, approximately 78% of them only once. In total, the top ten clones hold about 4% of the sample.

The germline V gene (reference sequence) gives CDR1 as SGHNT and CDR2 as YYREEE. The CDR3 sequence holds 18 residues, the cysteine and phenylalanine included. Only the CDR3 DNA stays, 54 bases, in frame from base 1. Clipping removes 0 bases from V and 0 bases from J, with 5 as the unmatched junction base count. The time point label here, explained by the study, means: baseline before first vaccination. According to the study, the label for this sample's treatment or condition signals: meningococcal conjugate vaccine given as trial control. The vaccinee samples were drawn from two UK trials, COV001 and COV002, one of which was a single-blind randomized controlled phase 2/3 trial testing AZD1222 (ChAdOx1 nCoV-19) in healthy adults. For TCRbeta chain sequencing, PBMC samples from trial participants were taken at day 0 and at day 28 after the second dose. Results the study describes overall, beyond this receptor: Nearly half of unique spike-specific TCRs reportedly recognized epitopes outside regions mutated in the B.1.351 and B.1.1.7 variants. Only five or six AZD1222 recipients were SARS-CoV-2 seropositive at baseline, limiting conclusions about previously exposed vaccinees. Because no day 14 peak-response samples were available, repertoires were characterized only after the peak T cell response. The whole spike protein was spanned by vaccine-associated CD4 TCRs, and dominant responses were seen in regions 160-218 and 743-854. After two AZD1222 doses, spike-specific TCR breadth and depth were significantly higher than at day 0 and than in MenACWY recipients. In the small 56-69-year group, the increase in depth fell short of significance, most likely because of low power. Participants were mostly white British and included more females than males, and it was suggested by the authors that clonal diversity may have been underestimated.

This sample comprised peripheral blood, obtained on day 0 of MenACWY control vaccination. The V and J genes are TRBV5-4 and TRBJ2-3, and TRBD2 matches 12 of the central bases. This sequence was found in an adult in good health. Here is the DNA: TGTGCCAGCAGCTTGGTGCTAGCGGGGGGGCTTAGCACAGATACGCAGTATTTT. It translates to CASSLVLAGGLSTDTQYF.